This entry describes one T cell receptor beta chain. Its antigen is not identified. The sample comes from a study of PD-1 blockade in classical Hodgkin lymphoma. Study-wide results and caveats: It was reported that newly diagnosed patients had less baseline TCR diversity than healthy donors.

Time point defined: newly diagnosed, previously untreated cHL patient sample. Magnetic negative selection of thawed PBMCs yielded the CD8+ T cells. Using immunoSEQ multiplex PCR, the repertoire was profiled, and TCRdb retains in-frame clones only, with some absent. The sample holds over 9,000 clones, 65% to 90% seen once. This CDR3 region has 14 residues. Looked up from germline, CDR1 is SGDLS and CDR2 is YYNGEE. V shed 0 bases, J shed 5 bases, and the junction held 3 bases outside the gene matches. This receptor was taken from a human donor with classical Hodgkin lymphoma. Sequences were obtained from CD8+ T cells from blood. The chain employs TRBV9 and TRBJ1-2; 8 nucleotides line up with TRBD1. In DNA, the CDR3 is TGTGCCAGCAGCGTAGCAGGGACAGGTTATGGCTACACCTTC. As protein: CASSVAGTGYGYTF.